This T cell receptor beta chain was documented in a study of T cell responses to AZD1222 COVID-19 vaccine (dated by TCRdb to the early 2020s). Regarding the complete study: TCR sequencing was performed for 233 trial participants, of whom around 200 were given two doses of AZD1222 and 26 were given two doses of MenACWY control vaccine. Trial participants were enrolled by age into 18-55, 56-69 and 70-plus year subgroups, with roughly 160, 29 and 62 TCR-sequenced participants respectively.

Taken with the paper, the label for time point translates to: baseline before first vaccination. The treatment or condition label here, explained by the study, means: meningococcal conjugate vaccine given as trial control. Vaccinee samples were obtained from the UK trials COV001 and COV002, which included a single-blind randomized controlled phase 2/3 trial of AZD1222 (ChAdOx1 nCoV-19) in healthy adults. Trial participant PBMC samples were collected at day 0 and day 28 after the second dose for TCRbeta chain sequencing. The CDR3 measures 15 amino acids from cysteine to phenylalanine. The DNA shown is the 45-base CDR3, in frame from base 1. CDR1 MNHEY and CDR2 SMNVEV are derived from the germline V gene (reference sequence). V loses 0 bases of germline sequence and J loses 4 bases, and the interval between the two ends is 13 bases. In the case of this clone: No cognate antigen has been identified for it. The input lacks base qualities; no much larger clone sits a single base away.

What the study reported, not specific to this receptor: Most participants were white British and females outnumbered males, and the authors suggested that clonal diversity may have been underestimated. Because no day 14 peak-response samples were available, the repertoires could be characterized only after the peak T cell response. CD4 TCRs associated with the vaccine covered the entire spike protein, and the dominant responses were in regions 160-218 and 743-854. Reportedly, close to half of the unique spike-specific TCRs recognized epitopes lying outside the regions that are mutated in the B.1.351 and B.1.1.7 variants. After two AZD1222 doses, spike-specific TCR breadth and depth were significantly higher than at day 0 and than in MenACWY recipients. Conclusions about previously exposed vaccinees were limited because only five to seven AZD1222 recipients were SARS-CoV-2 seropositive at baseline. The 56-69-year group was small, and its depth increase did not reach significance, likely because of low power.

The CDR3 regions of human TCRbeta chains were analyzed by immunosequencing. In the authors' own workflow: TCRs in the repertoires were matched against a reference library of SARS-CoV-2-specific TCRs that had been generated with the MIRA antigen-specificity platform. Breadth meant the fraction of unique TCRs that were SARS-CoV-2-associated, whereas depth meant the fraction of total T cells that were SARS-CoV-2-associated. Each spike-specific TCR was assigned to its reactive spike region and to a CD4 or CD8 class using the MIRA data. Log10-transformed breadth and depth values were compared by one-way ANOVA with Sidak's multiple comparisons tests. Held by TCRdb, this immuneACCESS table contains in-frame sequences only and omits some clones. Under half of the omission traces to an unresolved V gene where checked; the cause of the rest is unknown. V and J calls and clone size are given by that table; D and trimming were obtained from the DNA. The sample contains 130,000 to 150,000 clones, 82% of them found a single time. Roughly 4.5% of the sample is held by the ten biggest clonotypes.

Sequences were derived from peripheral blood, sampled on day 0 of MenACWY control vaccination. This clonotype was obtained from an adult in good health. The chain joins TRBV27 to TRBJ2-7; a tentative D match to TRBD2 spans 7 bases. The CDR3 here reads CASSLSGGAIYEQYF. The DNA sequence reads TGTGCCAGCAGTTTATCGGGGGGGGCCATTTACGAGCAGTACTTC.